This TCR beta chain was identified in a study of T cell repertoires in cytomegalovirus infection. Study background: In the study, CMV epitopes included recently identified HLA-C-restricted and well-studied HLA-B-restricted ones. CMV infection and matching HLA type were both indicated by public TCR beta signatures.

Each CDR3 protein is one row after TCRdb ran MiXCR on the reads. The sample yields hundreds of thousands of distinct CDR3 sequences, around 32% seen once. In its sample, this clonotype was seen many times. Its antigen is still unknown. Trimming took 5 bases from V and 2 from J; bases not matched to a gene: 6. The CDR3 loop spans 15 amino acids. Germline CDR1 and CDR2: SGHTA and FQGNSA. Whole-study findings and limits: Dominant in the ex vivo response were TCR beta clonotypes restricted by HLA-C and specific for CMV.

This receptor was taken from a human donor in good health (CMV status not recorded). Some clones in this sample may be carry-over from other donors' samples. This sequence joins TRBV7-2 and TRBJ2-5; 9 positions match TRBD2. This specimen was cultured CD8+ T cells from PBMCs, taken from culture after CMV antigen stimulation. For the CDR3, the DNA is TGTGCCAGCAGCATCTTTAGCGGGGGACAAGAGACCCAGTACTTC. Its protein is CASSIFSGGQETQYF. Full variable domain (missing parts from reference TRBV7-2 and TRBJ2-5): GAGVSQSPSNKVTEKGKDVELRCDPISGHTALYWYRQSLGQGLEFLIYFQGNSAPDKSGLPSDRFSAERTGGSVSTLTIQRTQQEDSAVYLCASSIFSGGQETQYFGPGTRLLVL.